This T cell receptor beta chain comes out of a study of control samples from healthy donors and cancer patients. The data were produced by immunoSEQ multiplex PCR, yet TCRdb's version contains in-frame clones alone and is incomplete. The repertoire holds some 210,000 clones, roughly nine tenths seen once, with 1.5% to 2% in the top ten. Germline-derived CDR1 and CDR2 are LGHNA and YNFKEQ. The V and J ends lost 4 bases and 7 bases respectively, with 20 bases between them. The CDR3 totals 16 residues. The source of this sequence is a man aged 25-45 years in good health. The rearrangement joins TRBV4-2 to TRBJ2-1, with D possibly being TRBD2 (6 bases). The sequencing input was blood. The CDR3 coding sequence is TGTGCCAGCAGCCGGGGGGAGGCTACCGCCGAGAATGAGCAGTTCTTC. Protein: CASSRGEATAENEQFF.